Shown below are 5 T cell receptor beta chains from a single sample sequenced in a study of post-analysis software for immune sequencing data. Findings and caveats of the study: Among 5 or 6 TRBV segments more frequent in patients than controls were TRBV5-6, TRBV5-1 and TRBV20-1.

The antigens of these receptors remain unknown. Unique-molecular-identifier-tagged TCR beta cDNA libraries were used. TCRdb reprocessed the PCR reads via MiXCR and lists one record per CDR3 protein. The profile covers roughly 540,000 distinct CDR3 sequences, with around 36% appearing a single time and less than 6% taken by the ten largest. The sample comprised blood. The origin of the receptors is a girl aged 2 to 17 with multiple sclerosis.

The chain joins TRBV3-1 to TRBJ1-1, with 7 positions matching TRBD1. Germline-derived CDR1 and CDR2 are LGHDT and YNNKEL (reference sequence). CDR3 length equals 16 residues. V lost 2 bases to trimming and J lost 4 bases; unmatched junction nucleotides: 10. The CDR3 coding sequence is TGTGCCAGCAGCCAACTCGAGGGGGCGGGTGGCACTGAAGCTTTCTTT. Its protein is CASSQLEGAGGTEAFF. Looking up the rest from reference TRBV3-1 and TRBJ1-1 gives the full variable domain: DTAVSQTPKYLVTQMGNDKSIKCEQNLGHDTMYWYKQDSKKFLKIMFSYNNKELIINETVPNRFSPKSPDKAHLNLHINSLELGDSAVYFCASSQLEGAGGTEAFFGQGTRLTVV.

This clonotype was recorded a few times. The V call is TRBV6-5, the J call TRBJ1-2; 7 bases match TRBD1. CDR1 and CDR2 from the germline V gene are MNHEY and SVGAGI. This CDR3 spans 14 amino acids. The V segment lost 7 bases and the J segment 5 bases; nucleotides outside the gene matches: 10. CDR3 in amino acids: CASKLQGMIYGYTF. CDR3 nucleotides: TGTGCCAGCAAACTACAGGGGATGATATATGGCTACACCTTC.

The chain carries TRBV20-1 and TRBJ2-1; TRBD2 matches 8 bases. The germline CDR1 and CDR2 sequences are DFQATT and SNEGSKA (reference sequence). V trimming: 3 bases; J trimming: 0 bases; junction bases outside the gene matches: 4. The CDR3 is 15 amino acids. The CDR3 protein is CSARMSGGSYNEQFF. DNA of the CDR3: TGCAGTGCTAGGATGAGCGGGGGCTCCTACAATGAGCAGTTCTTC.

This chain joins TRBV4-1 and TRBJ1-2; D call uncertain. Deletions cut 0 bases from V and 1 base from J, with 6 bases between. Germline lookup yields CDR1 MGHRA and CDR2 YSYEKL. The CDR3 spans 14 residues. The CDR3 spells CASSQDGLNYGYTF. For the CDR3, the DNA is TGCGCCAGCAGCCAAGACGGTCTTAACTATGGCTACACCTTC.

The chain joins TRBV12-3 or TRBV12-4 to TRBJ2-2; unclear D gene. The V end was cut by 0 bases, the J end by 7 bases, with 6 bases between. There are 13 residues in the CDR3. CDR3 sequence reads: CASSLAGIGELFF. As DNA, the CDR3 is TGTGCCAGCAGTTTAGCAGGGATCGGGGAGCTGTTTTTT.